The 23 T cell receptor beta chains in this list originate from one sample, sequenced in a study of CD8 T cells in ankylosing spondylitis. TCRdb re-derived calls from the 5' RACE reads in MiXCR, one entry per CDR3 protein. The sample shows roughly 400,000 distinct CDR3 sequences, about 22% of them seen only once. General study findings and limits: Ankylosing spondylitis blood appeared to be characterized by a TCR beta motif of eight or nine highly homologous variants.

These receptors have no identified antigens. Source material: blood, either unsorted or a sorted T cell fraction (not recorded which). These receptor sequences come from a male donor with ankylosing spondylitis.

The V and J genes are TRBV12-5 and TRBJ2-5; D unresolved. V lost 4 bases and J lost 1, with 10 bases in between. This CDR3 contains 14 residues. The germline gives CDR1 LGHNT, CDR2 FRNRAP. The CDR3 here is CASGSAAVQETQYF. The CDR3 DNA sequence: TGTGCTAGTGGTTCGGCAGCCGTCCAAGAGACCCAGTACTTC.

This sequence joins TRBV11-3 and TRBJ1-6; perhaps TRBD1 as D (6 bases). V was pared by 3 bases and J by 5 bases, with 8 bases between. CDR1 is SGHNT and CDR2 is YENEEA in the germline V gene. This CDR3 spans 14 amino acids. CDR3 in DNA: TGTGCCAGCAGCTTGTCAGGGGATAATTCACCCCTCCACTTT. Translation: CASSLSGDNSPLHF.

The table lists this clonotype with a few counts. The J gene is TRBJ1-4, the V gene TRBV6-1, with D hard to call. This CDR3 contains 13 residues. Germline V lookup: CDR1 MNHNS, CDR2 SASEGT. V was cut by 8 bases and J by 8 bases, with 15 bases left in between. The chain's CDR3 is CASPFAALEKLFF. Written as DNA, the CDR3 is TGTGCCAGCCCGTTCGCGGCCCTCGAAAAACTGTTTTTT.

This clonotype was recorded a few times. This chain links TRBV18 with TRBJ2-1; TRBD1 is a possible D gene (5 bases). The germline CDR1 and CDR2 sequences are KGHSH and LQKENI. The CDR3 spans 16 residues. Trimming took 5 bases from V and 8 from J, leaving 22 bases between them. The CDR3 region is CASSISRARIIDEQFF. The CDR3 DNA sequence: TGTGCCAGCTCAATATCCAGGGCCAGGATAATAGATGAGCAGTTCTTC. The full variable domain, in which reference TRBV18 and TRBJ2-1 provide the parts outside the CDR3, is NAGVMQNPRHLVRRRGQEARLRCSPMKGHSHVYWYRQLPEEGLKFMVYLQKENIIDESGMPKERFSAEFPKEGPSILRIQQVVRGDSAAYFCASSISRARIIDEQFFGPGTRLTVL.

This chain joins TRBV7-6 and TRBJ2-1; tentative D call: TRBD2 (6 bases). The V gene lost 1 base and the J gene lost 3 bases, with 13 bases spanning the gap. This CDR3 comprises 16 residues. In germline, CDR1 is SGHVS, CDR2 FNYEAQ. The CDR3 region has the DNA TGTGCCAGCAGCTTAGGGGGCGGGATAAACTACAATGAGCAGTTCTTC. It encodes CASSLGGGINYNEQFF.

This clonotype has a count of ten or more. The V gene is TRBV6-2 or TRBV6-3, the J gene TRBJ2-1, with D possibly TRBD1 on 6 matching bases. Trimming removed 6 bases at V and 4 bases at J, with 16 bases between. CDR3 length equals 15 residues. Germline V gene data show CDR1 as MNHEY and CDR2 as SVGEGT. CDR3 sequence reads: CASRIRRGYYNEQFF. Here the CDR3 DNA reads TGTGCCAGCAGAATCCGAAGGGGGTATTACAATGAGCAGTTCTTC.

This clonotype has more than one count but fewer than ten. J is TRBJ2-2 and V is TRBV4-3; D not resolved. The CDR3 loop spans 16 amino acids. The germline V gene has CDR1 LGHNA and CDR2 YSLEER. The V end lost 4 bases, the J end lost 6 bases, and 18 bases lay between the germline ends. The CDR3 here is CASSPTPSTLPGELFF. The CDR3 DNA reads TGCGCCAGCAGCCCCACCCCATCGACCTTACCCGGGGAGCTGTTTTTT.

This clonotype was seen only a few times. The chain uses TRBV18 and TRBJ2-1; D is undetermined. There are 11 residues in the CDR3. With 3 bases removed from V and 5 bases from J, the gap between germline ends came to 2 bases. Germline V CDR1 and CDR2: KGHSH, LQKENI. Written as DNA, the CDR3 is TGTGCCAGCTCACCGGACAATGAGCAGTTCTTC. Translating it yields CASSPDNEQFF.

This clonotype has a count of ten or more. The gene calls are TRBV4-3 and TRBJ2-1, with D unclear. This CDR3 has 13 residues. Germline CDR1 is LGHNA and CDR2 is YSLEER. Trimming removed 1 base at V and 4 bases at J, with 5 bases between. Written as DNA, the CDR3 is TGCGCCAGCAGCCAAGGGGCTTACAATGAGCAGTTCTTC. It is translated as CASSQGAYNEQFF.

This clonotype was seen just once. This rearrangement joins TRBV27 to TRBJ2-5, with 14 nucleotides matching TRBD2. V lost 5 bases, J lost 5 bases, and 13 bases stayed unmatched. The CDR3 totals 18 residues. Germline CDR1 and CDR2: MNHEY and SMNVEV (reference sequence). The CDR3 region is CASSADRGLAGVSETQYF. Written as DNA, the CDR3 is TGTGCCAGCAGTGCGGACAGGGGACTAGCGGGAGTTTCCGAGACCCAGTACTTC.

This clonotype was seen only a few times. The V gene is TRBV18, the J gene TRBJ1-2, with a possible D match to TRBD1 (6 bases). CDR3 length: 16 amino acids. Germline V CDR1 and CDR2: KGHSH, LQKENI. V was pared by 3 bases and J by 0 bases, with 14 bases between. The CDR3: CASSPVQGHANYGYTF. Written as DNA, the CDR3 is TGTGCCAGCTCACCTGTGCAGGGACACGCTAACTATGGCTACACCTTC.

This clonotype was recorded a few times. The CDR3 reads CASSPTGTQHQPQHF. CDR3 nucleotides: TGCGCCAGCAGCCCGACCGGGACACAGCATCAGCCCCAGCATTTT. The chain employs TRBV5-1 and TRBJ1-5; a possible D gene is TRBD1 (6 bases). The V gene lost 4 bases and the J gene lost 5 bases, with 16 bases spanning the gap. The CDR3 consists of 15 residues. Germline loops: CDR1 SGHRS, CDR2 YFSETQ.

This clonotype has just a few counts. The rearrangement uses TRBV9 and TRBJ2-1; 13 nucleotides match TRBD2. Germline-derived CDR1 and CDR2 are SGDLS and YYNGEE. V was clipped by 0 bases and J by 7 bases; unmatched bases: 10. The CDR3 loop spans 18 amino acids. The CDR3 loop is CASSVAGAGLAGNNEQFF. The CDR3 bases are TGTGCCAGCAGCGTAGCGGGGGCGGGACTAGCGGGAAATAATGAGCAGTTCTTC.

In DNA, the CDR3 is TGCAGTGCTAGTGGCGGGGCCACCTACGAGCAGTACTTC. Translating gives CSASGGATYEQYF. The rearrangement joins TRBV20-1 to TRBJ2-7; D perhaps matches TRBD2 (6 bases). The V and J ends lost 3 bases and 2 bases respectively, with 11 bases between them. Per the germline V gene, CDR1 is DFQATT and CDR2 is SNEGSKA (reference sequence). CDR3 length equals 13 residues.

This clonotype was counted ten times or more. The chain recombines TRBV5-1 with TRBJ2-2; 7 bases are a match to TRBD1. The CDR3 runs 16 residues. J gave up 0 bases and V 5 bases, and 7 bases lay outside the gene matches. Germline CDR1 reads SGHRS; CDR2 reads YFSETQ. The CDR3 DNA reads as TGCGCCAGCAGTTTGACAGGGTACGCGAACACCGGGGAGCTGTTTTTT. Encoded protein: CASSLTGYANTGELFF.

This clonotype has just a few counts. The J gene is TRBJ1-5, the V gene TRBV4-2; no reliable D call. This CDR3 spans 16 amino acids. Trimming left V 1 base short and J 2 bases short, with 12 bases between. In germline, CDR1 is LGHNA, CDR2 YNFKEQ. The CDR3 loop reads CASSQGREWGNQPQHF. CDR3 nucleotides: TGTGCCAGCAGCCAAGGAAGGGAATGGGGCAATCAGCCCCAGCATTTT.

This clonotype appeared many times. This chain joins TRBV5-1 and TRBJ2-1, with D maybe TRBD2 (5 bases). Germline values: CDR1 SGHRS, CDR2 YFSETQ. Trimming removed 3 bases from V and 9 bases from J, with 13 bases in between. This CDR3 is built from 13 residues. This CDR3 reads CASSWTPSSEQFF. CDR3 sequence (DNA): TGCGCCAGCAGCTGGACTCCCTCCAGTGAGCAGTTCTTC.

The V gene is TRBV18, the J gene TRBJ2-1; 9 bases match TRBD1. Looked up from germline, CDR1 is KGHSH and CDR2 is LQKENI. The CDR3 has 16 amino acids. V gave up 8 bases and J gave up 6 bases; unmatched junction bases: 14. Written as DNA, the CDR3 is TGTGCCAGCCTACCAGCTGGTGGACAGGGGATCAATGAGCAGTTCTTC. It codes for CASLPAGGQGINEQFF.

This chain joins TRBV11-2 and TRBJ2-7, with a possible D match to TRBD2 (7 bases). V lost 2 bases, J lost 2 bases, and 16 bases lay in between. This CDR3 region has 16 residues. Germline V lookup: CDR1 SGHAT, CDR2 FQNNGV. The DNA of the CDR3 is TGTGCCAGCAGCTTACAGCCAGCGGGACACCCCTACGAGCAGTACTTC. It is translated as CASSLQPAGHPYEQYF.

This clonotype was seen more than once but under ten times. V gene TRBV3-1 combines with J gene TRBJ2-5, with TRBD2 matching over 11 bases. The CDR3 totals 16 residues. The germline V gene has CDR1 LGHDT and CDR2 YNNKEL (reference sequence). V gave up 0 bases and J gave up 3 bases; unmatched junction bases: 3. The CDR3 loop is CASSQDVTSGKETQYF. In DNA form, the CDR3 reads TGTGCCAGCAGCCAAGATGTGACTAGCGGGAAAGAGACCCAGTACTTC.

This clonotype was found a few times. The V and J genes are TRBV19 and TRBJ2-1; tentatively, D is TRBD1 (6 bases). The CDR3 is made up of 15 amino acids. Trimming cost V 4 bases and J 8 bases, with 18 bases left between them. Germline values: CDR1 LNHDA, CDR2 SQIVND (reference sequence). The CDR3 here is CASSRQGQINDEQFF. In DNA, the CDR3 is TGTGCCAGTAGTAGGCAGGGGCAAATAAACGATGAGCAGTTCTTC.

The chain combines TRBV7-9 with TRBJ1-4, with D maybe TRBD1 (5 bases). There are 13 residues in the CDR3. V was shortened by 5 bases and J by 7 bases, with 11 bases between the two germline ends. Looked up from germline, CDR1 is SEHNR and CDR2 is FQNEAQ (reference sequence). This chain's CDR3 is CASSGTLGEKLFF. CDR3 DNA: TGTGCCAGCAGCGGGACCTTGGGTGAAAAACTGTTTTTT.

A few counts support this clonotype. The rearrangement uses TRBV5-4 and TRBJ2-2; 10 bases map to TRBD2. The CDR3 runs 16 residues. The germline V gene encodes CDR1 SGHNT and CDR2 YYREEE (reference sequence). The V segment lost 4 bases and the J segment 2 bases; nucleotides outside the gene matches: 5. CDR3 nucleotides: TGTGCCAGCAGCCAGGGACTAGCGAGTAACACCGGGGAGCTGTTTTTT. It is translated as CASSQGLASNTGELFF.